A few counts support the clone carrying this T cell receptor (beta chain). The target antigen is unknown. This specimen comes from a study of naive and memory T cell subsets. The study, taken as a whole, reports: Especially in CD8 cells, naive repertoires contained a few larger clonotypes, possibly CD45RA-re-expressing memory cells.

CD4+ T cell IFNgamma after overnight CMV lysate exposure gave donor CMV status. Both TRBC1 and TRBC2 were covered by a beta constant-region primer of two equimolar oligonucleotides. The cDNA 3' end received a ligated single-stranded oligonucleotide carrying the SP2 primer and a 12-nucleotide UMI. Nested alpha and beta constant-region primers with the SP2 primer drove four PCR rounds on ligated cDNA. Via MiXCR, TCRdb re-called the UMI-ligation and nested PCR reads, giving one row per CDR3 protein. The data show 130,000 to 150,000 distinct CDR3 sequences, over 15% seen once. V dropped 5 bases and J dropped 1 base, with 5 bases sitting between them. The CDR3 consists of 12 residues.

Sequencing input: naive CD4+ T cells from blood. The chain has TRBV12-3 or TRBV12-4 and TRBJ2-5; no clear D. The receptor was derived from a human donor in good health. CDR3 DNA sequence: TGTGCCAGCAGTCCGAGCCAAGAGACCCAGTACTTC. This encodes CASSPSQETQYF.